These T cell receptor beta chains were read from a single sample in a study of cytomegalovirus exposure and HLA in healthy donors. Assay used: immunoSEQ multiplex PCR; TCRdb lists only in-frame clones, some missing. The sample gives some 200,000 clones, 87% of which show up once; over 0.2% is in the top ten. Sequencing was done on a sample of PBMCs. The receptors were sampled from a girl less than two years old in good health and CMV-seronegative. The CDR3 runs from the conserved cysteine through the conserved F or W. D genes are given only for firm matches. Clone sizes are given selectively: once, few, many, or a class where the clone is expanded.

len: 14
d_gene: TRBD1
abundance: once
v_gene: TRBV6-1
j_gene: TRBJ1-3
CDR3nt: TGTGCCAGTTCTTCTGGACAGGGCGGGAACACCATATATTTT
CDR3aa: CASSSGQGGNTIYF

len: 13
d_gene: TRBD2
abundance: .
v_gene: TRBV25-1
j_gene: TRBJ2-7
CDR3nt: TGTGCCAGCAGCGTGGGGGGGGTCTACGAGCAGTACTTC
CDR3aa: CASSVGGVYEQYF

len: 15
d_gene: .
abundance: .
v_gene: TRBV11-2
j_gene: TRBJ1-2
CDR3nt: TGTGCCAGCAGCTTAGCCGGTCGGGCTAACTATGGCTACACCTTC
CDR3aa: CASSLAGRANYGYTF

len: 14
d_gene: .
abundance: .
v_gene: TRBV5-4
j_gene: TRBJ2-7
CDR3nt: TGTGCCAGCAGCTTGAGGACGGGAGCGGGCGAGCAGTACTTC
CDR3aa: CASSLRTGAGEQYF

len: 18
d_gene: TRBD2
abundance: .
v_gene: TRBV18
j_gene: TRBJ2-1
CDR3nt: TGTGCCAGCTCACTAGCGGGAGGTCCTCTTAGCTCCTACAATGAGCAGTTCTTC
CDR3aa: CASSLAGGPLSSYNEQFF

len: 18
d_gene: TRBD1
abundance: .
v_gene: TRBV2
j_gene: TRBJ2-6
CDR3nt: TGTGCCAGCAGTCCCGGACAGGGGGAGTATTCTGGGGCCAACGTCCTGACTTTC
CDR3aa: CASSPGQGEYSGANVLTF

len: 16
d_gene: TRBD2
abundance: .
v_gene: TRBV5-4
j_gene: TRBJ2-1
CDR3nt: TGTGCCAGCAGCTTGGATTCCCTAGCGGGAGGGGACGAGCAGTTCTTC
CDR3aa: CASSLDSLAGGDEQFF

len: 16
d_gene: .
abundance: few
v_gene: TRBV18
j_gene: TRBJ1-1
CDR3nt: TGTGCCAGCTCAGCCAACCTACAGGGAGGGAGCACTGAAGCTTTCTTT
CDR3aa: CASSANLQGGSTEAFF

len: 18
d_gene: TRBD2
abundance: .
v_gene: TRBV13
j_gene: TRBJ2-7
CDR3nt: TGTGCCAGCAGCTTAGGCCGGACTAGCGGAGCCGAAACCTACGAGCAGTACTTC
CDR3aa: CASSLGRTSGAETYEQYF

len: 16
d_gene: TRBD1
abundance: once
v_gene: TRBV7-8
j_gene: TRBJ1-3
CDR3nt: TGTGCCAGCAGCGGAACGACAGGGATCTCTGGAAACACCATATATTTT
CDR3aa: CASSGTTGISGNTIYF

len: 14
d_gene: .
abundance: .
v_gene: TRBV7-6
j_gene: TRBJ2-7
CDR3nt: TGTGCCAGCAGCTTTACCCAGGACTCCTACGAGCAGTACTTC
CDR3aa: CASSFTQDSYEQYF

len: 14
d_gene: .
abundance: once
v_gene: TRBV19
j_gene: TRBJ2-1
CDR3nt: TGTGCCAGTAGTTATAGAGGGACTCACAATGAGCAGTTCTTC
CDR3aa: CASSYRGTHNEQFF

len: 13
d_gene: .
abundance: .
v_gene: TRBV7-9
j_gene: TRBJ1-1
CDR3nt: TGTGCCAGCAGCTTTCAACGAGAGACTGAAGCTTTCTTT
CDR3aa: CASSFQRETEAFF

len: 12
d_gene: .
abundance: .
v_gene: TRBV5-1
j_gene: TRBJ2-2
CDR3nt: TGCGCCAGCAGCTTCCAGACCGGGGAGCTGTTTTTT
CDR3aa: CASSFQTGELFF

len: 17
d_gene: TRBD2
abundance: .
v_gene: TRBV4-2
j_gene: TRBJ2-7
CDR3nt: TGTGCCAGCAGCCCGCGGGGGACTAGCGGGAGTAACTACGAGCAGTACTTC
CDR3aa: CASSPRGTSGSNYEQYF

len: 16
d_gene: .
abundance: once
v_gene: TRBV9
j_gene: TRBJ2-3
CDR3nt: TGTGCCAGCAGCGTAGGGCGGGCGGAACGTACAGATACGCAGTATTTT
CDR3aa: CASSVGRAERTDTQYF

len: 16
d_gene: .
abundance: .
v_gene: TRBV11-1
j_gene: TRBJ1-1
CDR3nt: TGTGCCAGCAGCTTAGGACGGGGGGGGTCGCACACTGAAGCTTTCTTT
CDR3aa: CASSLGRGGSHTEAFF

len: 15
d_gene: TRBD2
abundance: .
v_gene: TRBV10-3
j_gene: TRBJ2-1
CDR3nt: TGTGCCATCAGTGAGTTAGGCGGGGGTCTGGGGGAGCAGTTCTTC
CDR3aa: CAISELGGGLGEQFF

len: 15
d_gene: .
abundance: .
v_gene: TRBV25-1
j_gene: TRBJ2-7
CDR3nt: TGTGCCAGCAGTGAATCTCGTCACACAGTCCTCGAGCAGTACTTC
CDR3aa: CASSESRHTVLEQYF

len: 16
d_gene: TRBD1
abundance: few
v_gene: TRBV2
j_gene: TRBJ1-5
CDR3nt: TGTGCCAGCAGTGAAAAAAGAACAGGGGTAAGTCAGCCCCAGCATTTT
CDR3aa: CASSEKRTGVSQPQHF

len: 15
d_gene: TRBD1
abundance: .
v_gene: TRBV7-9
j_gene: TRBJ1-3
CDR3nt: TGTGCCAGCAGCCTAGGGGGCTCCATTCGAAACACCATATATTTT
CDR3aa: CASSLGGSIRNTIYF

len: 13
d_gene: TRBD1
abundance: .
v_gene: TRBV4-1
j_gene: TRBJ1-2
CDR3nt: TGCGCCAGCAGCCAGACAGGGGTTTATGGCTACACCTTC
CDR3aa: CASSQTGVYGYTF

len: 13
d_gene: .
abundance: .
v_gene: TRBV7-3
j_gene: TRBJ2-6
CDR3nt: TGTGCCAGCAGCCAAACTAGGGACAACGTCCTGACTTTC
CDR3aa: CASSQTRDNVLTF

len: 15
d_gene: TRBD1
abundance: .
v_gene: TRBV10-2
j_gene: TRBJ2-1
CDR3nt: TGCGCCAGAAACCCCCGGGACAGGGGGTACAATGAGCAGTTCTTC
CDR3aa: CARNPRDRGYNEQFF

len: 14
d_gene: TRBD1
abundance: .
v_gene: TRBV5-1
j_gene: TRBJ2-5
CDR3nt: TGCGCCAGCAGCGTCACAGGGGACCAAGAGACCCAGTACTTC
CDR3aa: CASSVTGDQETQYF

len: 15
d_gene: .
abundance: .
v_gene: TRBV30
j_gene: TRBJ2-7
CDR3nt: TGTGCCTGGAGTGTACCGTATGGGGGGGGCAACGAGCAGTACTTC
CDR3aa: CAWSVPYGGGNEQYF

len: 14
d_gene: TRBD1
abundance: .
v_gene: TRBV7-8
j_gene: TRBJ2-1
CDR3nt: TGTGCCAGCAGCGCACAGACAGGGAAACGGGAGCAGTTCTTC
CDR3aa: CASSAQTGKREQFF

len: 12
d_gene: .
abundance: .
v_gene: TRBV30
j_gene: TRBJ1-2
CDR3nt: TGTGCCTGGACCGATTCAGTCTATGGCTACACCTTC
CDR3aa: CAWTDSVYGYTF

len: 14
d_gene: .
abundance: .
v_gene: TRBV19
j_gene: TRBJ1-1
CDR3nt: TGTGCCAGTAGTATCTCGACAGTGAACACTGAAGCTTTCTTT
CDR3aa: CASSISTVNTEAFF

len: 15
d_gene: .
abundance: .
v_gene: TRBV2
j_gene: TRBJ2-7
CDR3nt: TGTGCCAGCAGCCAAGAACAGGGATCTCCCTACGAGCAGTACTTC
CDR3aa: CASSQEQGSPYEQYF

len: 14
d_gene: TRBD1
abundance: .
v_gene: TRBV5-1
j_gene: TRBJ2-7
CDR3nt: TGCGCCAGCAGCTTGCCGGACAGGGGGTACGAGCAGTACTTC
CDR3aa: CASSLPDRGYEQYF

len: 16
d_gene: .
abundance: .
v_gene: TRBV4-2
j_gene: TRBJ2-7
CDR3nt: TGTGCCAGCAGCCAAGGGGCCGGGGGGCAATTCTACGAGCAGTACTTC
CDR3aa: CASSQGAGGQFYEQYF

len: 16
d_gene: TRBD2
abundance: few
v_gene: TRBV7-9
j_gene: TRBJ2-3
CDR3nt: TGTGCCAGCAGCGGAAGAGCGGGAGAAGGCACAGATACGCAGTATTTT
CDR3aa: CASSGRAGEGTDTQYF

len: 12
d_gene: .
abundance: .
v_gene: TRBV5-1
j_gene: TRBJ2-7
CDR3nt: TGCGCCAGCAGCTACCCCGGGAGCGAGCAGTACTTC
CDR3aa: CASSYPGSEQYF

len: 17
d_gene: TRBD2
abundance: .
v_gene: TRBV11-2
j_gene: TRBJ2-5
CDR3nt: TGTGCCAGCAGCTTTGGTTCTAGCGGGGGTGGCGGGGAGACCCAGTACTTC
CDR3aa: CASSFGSSGGGGETQYF

len: 16
d_gene: .
abundance: few
v_gene: TRBV30
j_gene: TRBJ2-4
CDR3nt: TGTGCCTGGAGTGTAGGGGCCAGTCTAGCCAAAAACATTCAGTACTTC
CDR3aa: CAWSVGASLAKNIQYF

len: 18
d_gene: TRBD2
abundance: .
v_gene: TRBV5-1
j_gene: TRBJ2-5
CDR3nt: TGCGCCAGCAGCTTGAGGCCTAGCGGGGGCAGAACCCAAGAGACCCAGTACTTC
CDR3aa: CASSLRPSGGRTQETQYF

len: 16
d_gene: TRBD1
abundance: .
v_gene: TRBV9
j_gene: TRBJ2-1
CDR3nt: TGTGCCAGCAGCGTACAAACAGGGGGAGATTACAATGAGCAGTTCTTC
CDR3aa: CASSVQTGGDYNEQFF

len: 15
d_gene: .
abundance: .
v_gene: TRBV27
j_gene: TRBJ2-7
CDR3nt: TGTGCCAGCAGTTTACTGTCTGGGGGCGAGAACGAGCAGTACTTC
CDR3aa: CASSLLSGGENEQYF

len: 14
d_gene: TRBD1
abundance: .
v_gene: TRBV27
j_gene: TRBJ2-7
CDR3nt: TGTGCCAGCAGTTTGACAGGGGGCAGATACGAGCAGTACTTC
CDR3aa: CASSLTGGRYEQYF

len: 12
d_gene: .
abundance: once
v_gene: TRBV10-1
j_gene: TRBJ1-1
CDR3nt: TGCGCCAGCAGCCCGGGGGGAACTGAAGCTTTCTTT
CDR3aa: CASSPGGTEAFF

len: 13
d_gene: .
abundance: .
v_gene: TRBV19
j_gene: TRBJ1-1
CDR3nt: TGTGCCAGTAGTATGCGGGGCGTGACTGAAGCTTTCTTT
CDR3aa: CASSMRGVTEAFF

len: 14
d_gene: .
abundance: .
v_gene: TRBV7-9
j_gene: TRBJ1-6
CDR3nt: TGTTCCAGCAGCTTCGTGGCCTTTAATTCACCCCTCCACTTT
CDR3aa: CSSSFVAFNSPLHF

len: 14
d_gene: .
abundance: .
v_gene: TRBV9
j_gene: TRBJ2-2
CDR3nt: TGTGCCAGCAGCGTAGCGGTAAACACCGGGGAGCTGTTTTTT
CDR3aa: CASSVAVNTGELFF

len: 16
d_gene: .
abundance: .
v_gene: TRBV9
j_gene: TRBJ2-5
CDR3nt: TGTGCCAGCAGCGTAGGCCATGGACAGATTCAAGAGACCCAGTACTTC
CDR3aa: CASSVGHGQIQETQYF

len: 17
d_gene: TRBD2
abundance: once
v_gene: TRBV28
j_gene: TRBJ2-4
CDR3nt: TGTGCCAGGCCGGGACTAGCGGGGGATACGGCCAAAAACATTCAGTACTTC
CDR3aa: CARPGLAGDTAKNIQYF

len: 11
d_gene: .
abundance: .
v_gene: TRBV20-1
j_gene: TRBJ1-1
CDR3nt: TGCAGTGCTAGACACAGGGTTGGGGCTTTCTTT
CDR3aa: CSARHRVGAFF

len: 13
d_gene: .
abundance: .
v_gene: TRBV18
j_gene: TRBJ2-5
CDR3nt: TGTGCCAGCTCACCGAGCAGGGGAGAGACCCAGTACTTC
CDR3aa: CASSPSRGETQYF

len: 13
d_gene: .
abundance: .
v_gene: TRBV2
j_gene: TRBJ1-5
CDR3nt: TGTGCCAGCAAGACAGATAGCAATCAGCCCCAGCATTTT
CDR3aa: CASKTDSNQPQHF

len: 11
d_gene: .
abundance: .
v_gene: TRBV7-9
j_gene: TRBJ2-7
CDR3nt: TGTGCCAGCAGCCTATCTTACGAGCAGTACTTC
CDR3aa: CASSLSYEQYF